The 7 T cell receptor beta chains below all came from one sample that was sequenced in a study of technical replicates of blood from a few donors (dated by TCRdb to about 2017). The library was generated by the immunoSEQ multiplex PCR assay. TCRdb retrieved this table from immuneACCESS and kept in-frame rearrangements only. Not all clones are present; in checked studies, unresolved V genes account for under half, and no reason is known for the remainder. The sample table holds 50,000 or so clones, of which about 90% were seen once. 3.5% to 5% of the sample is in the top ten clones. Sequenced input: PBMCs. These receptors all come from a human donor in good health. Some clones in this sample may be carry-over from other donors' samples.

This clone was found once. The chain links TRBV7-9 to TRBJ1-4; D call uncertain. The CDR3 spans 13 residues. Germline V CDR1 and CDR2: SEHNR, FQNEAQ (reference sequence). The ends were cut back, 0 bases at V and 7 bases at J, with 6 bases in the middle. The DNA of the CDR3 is TGTGCCAGCAGCTTAGCCGTCGGTGAAAAACTGTTTTTT. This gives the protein CASSLAVGEKLFF.

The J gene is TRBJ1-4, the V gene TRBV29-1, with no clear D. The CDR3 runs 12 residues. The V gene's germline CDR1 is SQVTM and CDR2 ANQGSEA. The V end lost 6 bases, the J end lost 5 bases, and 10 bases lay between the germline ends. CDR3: CSVMNQNEKLFF. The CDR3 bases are TGCAGCGTGATGAACCAGAATGAAAAACTGTTTTTT. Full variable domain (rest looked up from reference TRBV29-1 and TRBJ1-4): SAVISQKPSRDICQRGTSLTIQCQVDSQVTMMFWYRQQPGQSLTLIATANQGSEATYESGFVIDKFPISRPNLTFSTLTVSNMSPEDSSIYLCSVMNQNEKLFFGSGTQLSVL.

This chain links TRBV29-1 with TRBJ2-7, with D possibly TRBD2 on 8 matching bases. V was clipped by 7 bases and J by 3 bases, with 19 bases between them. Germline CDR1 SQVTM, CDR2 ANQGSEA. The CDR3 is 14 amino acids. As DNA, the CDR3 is TGCAGCGCCCGGGGGGGACAGTCGAACTACGAGCAGTACTTC. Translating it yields CSARGGQSNYEQYF.

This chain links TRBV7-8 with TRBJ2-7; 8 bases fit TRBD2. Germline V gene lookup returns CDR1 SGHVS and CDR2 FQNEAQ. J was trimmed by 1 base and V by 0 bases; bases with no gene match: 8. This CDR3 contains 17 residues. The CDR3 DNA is TGTGCCAGCAGCTTAGCTATCGGGGGGGGTCTATCCTACGAGCAGTACTTC. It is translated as CASSLAIGGGLSYEQYF.

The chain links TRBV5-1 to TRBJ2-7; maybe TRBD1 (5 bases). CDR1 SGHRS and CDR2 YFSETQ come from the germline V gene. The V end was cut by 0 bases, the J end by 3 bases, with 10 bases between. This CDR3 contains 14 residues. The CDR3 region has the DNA TGCGCCAGCAGCTTGGAACAGGCCATCTACGAGCAGTACTTC. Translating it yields CASSLEQAIYEQYF.

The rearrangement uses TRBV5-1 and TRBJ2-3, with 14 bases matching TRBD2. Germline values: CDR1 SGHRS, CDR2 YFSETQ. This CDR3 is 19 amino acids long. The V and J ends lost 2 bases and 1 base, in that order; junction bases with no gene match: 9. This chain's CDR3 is CASSFNPKGLAGGTDTQYF. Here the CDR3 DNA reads TGCGCCAGCAGCTTTAATCCTAAGGGACTAGCGGGGGGCACAGATACGCAGTATTTT.

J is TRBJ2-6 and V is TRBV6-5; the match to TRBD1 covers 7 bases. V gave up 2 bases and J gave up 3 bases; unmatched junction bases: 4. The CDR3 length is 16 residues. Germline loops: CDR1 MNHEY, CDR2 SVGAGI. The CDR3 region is CASSYNQGDGANVLTF. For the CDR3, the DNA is TGTGCCAGCAGTTACAATCAGGGGGATGGGGCCAACGTCCTGACTTTC.